This T cell receptor beta chain was recovered during a study of a mutant IDH1 vaccine in newly diagnosed glioma. V was clipped by 3 bases and J by 5 bases, with 13 bases between them. Germline-derived CDR1 and CDR2 are ENHRY and SYGVKD. The CDR3 contains 14 residues. In regard to this clone: The antigen remains unidentified.

The repertoire was sequenced with immunoSEQ multiplex PCR; TCRdb's copy has only in-frame clones and lacks some. The sample contains approximately 61,000 clones, around 80% of which appear only once. Time point here: week 5, during vaccination. Doses consisted of 300 ug of mutant IDH1 20-mer peptide each, paired with topical imiquimod. The origin of this receptor is a woman aged 45-59 years with glioma. The sample consisted of PBMCs, taken from a glioma patient whose treatment included an IDH1 peptide vaccine. V and J are TRBV10-3 and TRBJ1-1; maybe TRBD1 (6 bases). The CDR3 here is CAISEDARGTEAFF. DNA for the CDR3: TGTGCCATCAGTGAAGACGCGAGGGGGACTGAAGCTTTCTTT.